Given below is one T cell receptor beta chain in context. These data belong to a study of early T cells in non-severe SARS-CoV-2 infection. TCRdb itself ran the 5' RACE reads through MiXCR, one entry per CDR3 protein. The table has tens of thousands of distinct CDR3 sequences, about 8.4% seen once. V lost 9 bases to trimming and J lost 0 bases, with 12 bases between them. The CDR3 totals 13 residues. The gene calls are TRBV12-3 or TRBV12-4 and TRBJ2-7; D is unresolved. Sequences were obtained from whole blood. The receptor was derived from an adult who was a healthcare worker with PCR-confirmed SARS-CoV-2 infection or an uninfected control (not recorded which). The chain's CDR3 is CARPHCYSYEQYF. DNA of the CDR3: TGTGCCAGACCCCACTGCTACTCCTACGAGCAGTACTTC.